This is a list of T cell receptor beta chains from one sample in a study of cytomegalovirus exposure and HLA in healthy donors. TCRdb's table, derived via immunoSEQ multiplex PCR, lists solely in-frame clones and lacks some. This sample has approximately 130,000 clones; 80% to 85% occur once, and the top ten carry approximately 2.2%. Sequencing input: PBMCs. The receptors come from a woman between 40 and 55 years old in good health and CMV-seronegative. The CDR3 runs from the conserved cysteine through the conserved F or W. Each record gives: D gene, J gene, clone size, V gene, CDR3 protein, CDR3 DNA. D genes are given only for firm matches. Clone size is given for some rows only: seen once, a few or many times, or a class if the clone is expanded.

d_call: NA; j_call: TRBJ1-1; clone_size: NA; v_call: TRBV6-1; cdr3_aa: CASSDYEAFF; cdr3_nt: TGTGCCAGCAGTGATTATGAAGCTTTCTTT
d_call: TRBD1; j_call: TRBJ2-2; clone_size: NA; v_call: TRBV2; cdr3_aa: CASNGQGRNTGELFF; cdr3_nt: TGTGCCAGCAATGGACAGGGGAGAAACACCGGGGAGCTGTTTTTT
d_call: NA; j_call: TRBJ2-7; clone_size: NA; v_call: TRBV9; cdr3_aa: CASSVGPGSYEQYF; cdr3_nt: TGTGCCAGCAGCGTAGGGCCGGGTTCCTACGAGCAGTACTTC
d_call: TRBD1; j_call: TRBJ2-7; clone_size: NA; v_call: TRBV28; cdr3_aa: CASSRPGQGGVYEQYF; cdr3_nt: TGTGCCAGCAGTCGGCCCGGACAGGGGGGGGTATACGAGCAGTACTTC
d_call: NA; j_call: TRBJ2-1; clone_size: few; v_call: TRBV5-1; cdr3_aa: CASSLAASLDNEQFF; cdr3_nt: TGCGCCAGCAGCTTGGCGGCTAGCCTGGACAATGAGCAGTTCTTC
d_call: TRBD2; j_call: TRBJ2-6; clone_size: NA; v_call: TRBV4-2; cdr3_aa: CASSQGTSGSGANVLTF; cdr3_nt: TGTGCCAGCAGCCAAGGGACTAGCGGCTCTGGGGCCAACGTCCTGACTTTC
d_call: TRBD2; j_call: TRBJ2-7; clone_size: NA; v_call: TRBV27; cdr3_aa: CASSHGTSGRGSYEQYF; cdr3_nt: TGTGCCAGCAGTCACGGGACTAGCGGGAGAGGGTCCTACGAGCAGTACTTC
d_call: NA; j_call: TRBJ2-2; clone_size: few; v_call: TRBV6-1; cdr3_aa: CASNPPGRGELFF; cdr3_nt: TGTGCCAGCAATCCACCCGGTCGGGGGGAGCTGTTTTTT
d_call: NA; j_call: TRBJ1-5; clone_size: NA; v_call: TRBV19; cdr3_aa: CASSIVKTENQPQHF; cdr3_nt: TGTGCCAGTAGTATAGTGAAAACGGAGAATCAGCCCCAGCATTTT
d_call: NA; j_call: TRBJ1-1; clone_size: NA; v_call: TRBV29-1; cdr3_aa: CSVGAQSPEAFF; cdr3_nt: TGCAGCGTTGGTGCACAGTCACCTGAAGCTTTCTTT
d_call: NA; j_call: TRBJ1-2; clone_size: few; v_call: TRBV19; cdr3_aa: CASRTVLGYGYTF; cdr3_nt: TGTGCCAGTAGAACCGTGCTAGGCTATGGCTACACCTTC
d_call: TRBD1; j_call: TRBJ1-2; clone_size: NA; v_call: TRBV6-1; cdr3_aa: CASFLTGRVYGYTF; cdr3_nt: TGTGCCAGCTTTTTGACAGGGCGTGTCTATGGCTACACCTTC
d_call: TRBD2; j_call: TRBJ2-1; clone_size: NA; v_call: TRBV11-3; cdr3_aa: CASSQGTSGTNEQFF; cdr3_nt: TGTGCCAGCAGCCAAGGGACTAGCGGAACGAATGAGCAGTTCTTC
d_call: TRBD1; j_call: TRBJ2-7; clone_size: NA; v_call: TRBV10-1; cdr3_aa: CASSPDRASEQYF; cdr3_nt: TGCGCCAGCAGTCCCGACAGGGCTTCCGAGCAGTACTTC
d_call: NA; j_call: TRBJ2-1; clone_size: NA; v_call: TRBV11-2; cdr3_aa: CASSLGQSYNEQFF; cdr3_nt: TGTGCCAGCAGCTTAGGACAGTCCTACAATGAGCAGTTCTTC
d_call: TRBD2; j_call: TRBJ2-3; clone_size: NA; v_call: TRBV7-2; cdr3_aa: CASSLDRPLAGGITDTQYF; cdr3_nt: TGTGCCAGCAGCTTAGATCGTCCTTTAGCGGGAGGGATCACAGATACGCAGTATTTT
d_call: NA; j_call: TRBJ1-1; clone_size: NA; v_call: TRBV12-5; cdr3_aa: CASGGEVSEAFF; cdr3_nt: TGTGCTAGTGGGGGAGAAGTTTCGGAAGCTTTCTTT
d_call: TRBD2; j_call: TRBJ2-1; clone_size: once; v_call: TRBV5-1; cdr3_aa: CASSLAGLAGPRLSYNEQFF; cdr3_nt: TGCGCCAGCAGCTTGGCCGGGCTAGCGGGGCCCAGACTCTCCTACAATGAGCAGTTCTTC
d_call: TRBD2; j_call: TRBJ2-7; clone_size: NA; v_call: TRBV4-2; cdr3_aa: CASSQEPGLAGSSYEQYF; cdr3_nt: TGTGCCAGCAGCCAAGAACCTGGACTAGCGGGGAGCTCCTACGAGCAGTACTTC
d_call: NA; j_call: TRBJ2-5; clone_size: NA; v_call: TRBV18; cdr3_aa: CASSRGSQETQYF; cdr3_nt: TGTGCCAGCTCCCGCGGCAGCCAAGAGACCCAGTACTTC
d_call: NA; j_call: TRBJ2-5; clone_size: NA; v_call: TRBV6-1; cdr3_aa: CASSDAVVGETQYF; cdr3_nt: TGTGCCAGCAGTGATGCTGTCGTCGGGGAGACCCAGTACTTC
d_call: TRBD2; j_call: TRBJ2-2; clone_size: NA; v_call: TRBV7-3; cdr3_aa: CASSPGGPGTGELFF; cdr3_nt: TGTGCCAGCAGCCCGGGGGGTCCGGGCACCGGGGAGCTGTTTTTT
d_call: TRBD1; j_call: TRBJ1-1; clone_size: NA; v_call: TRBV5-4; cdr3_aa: CASSPQGAETEAFF; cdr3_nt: TGTGCCAGCAGCCCACAGGGGGCGGAAACTGAAGCTTTCTTT
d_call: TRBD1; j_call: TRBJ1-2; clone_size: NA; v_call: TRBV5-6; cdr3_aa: CASSRTGGAANYGYTF; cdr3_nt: TGTGCCAGCAGCCGGACAGGAGGTGCGGCTAACTATGGCTACACCTTC
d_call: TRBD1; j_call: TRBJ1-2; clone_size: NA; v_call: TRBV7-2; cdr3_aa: CASTKGQSRYGYTF; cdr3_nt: TGTGCCAGCACCAAGGGACAGAGTCGCTATGGCTACACCTTC
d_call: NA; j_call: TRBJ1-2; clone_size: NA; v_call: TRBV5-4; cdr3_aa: CASSDPDTVYSYGYTF; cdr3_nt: TGTGCCAGCAGCGACCCGGACACAGTCTATTCCTATGGCTACACCTTC
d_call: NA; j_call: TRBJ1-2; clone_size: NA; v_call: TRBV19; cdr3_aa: CASSLTGWGYTF; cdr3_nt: TGTGCCAGTAGTTTGACAGGATGGGGCTACACCTTC
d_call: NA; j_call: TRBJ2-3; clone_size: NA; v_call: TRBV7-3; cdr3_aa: CASSLGARDTQYF; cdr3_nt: TGTGCCAGCAGCCTGGGGGCTCGAGATACGCAGTATTTT
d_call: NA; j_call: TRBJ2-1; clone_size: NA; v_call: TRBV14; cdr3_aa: CASSPGRGGRDEQFF; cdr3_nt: TGTGCCAGCAGCCCAGGGAGGGGGGGACGCGATGAGCAGTTCTTC
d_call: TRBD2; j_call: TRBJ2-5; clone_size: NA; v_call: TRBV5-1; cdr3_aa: CASSLPSGGLETQYF; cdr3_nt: TGCGCCAGCAGCCTGCCTAGCGGGGGGCTCGAGACCCAGTACTTC
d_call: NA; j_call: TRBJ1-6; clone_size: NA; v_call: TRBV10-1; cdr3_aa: CASSEGSGNSPLHF; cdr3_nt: TGCGCCAGCAGTGAGGGGAGTGGTAATTCACCCCTCCACTTT
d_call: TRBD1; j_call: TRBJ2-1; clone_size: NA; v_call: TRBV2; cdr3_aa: CARRDSSYNEQFF; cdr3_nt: TGTGCCAGACGGGACAGCAGCTACAATGAGCAGTTCTTC
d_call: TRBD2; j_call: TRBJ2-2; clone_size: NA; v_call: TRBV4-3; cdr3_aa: CASSQELAGGHSGELFF; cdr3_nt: TGCGCCAGCAGCCAAGAACTAGCGGGAGGGCACTCCGGGGAGCTGTTTTTT